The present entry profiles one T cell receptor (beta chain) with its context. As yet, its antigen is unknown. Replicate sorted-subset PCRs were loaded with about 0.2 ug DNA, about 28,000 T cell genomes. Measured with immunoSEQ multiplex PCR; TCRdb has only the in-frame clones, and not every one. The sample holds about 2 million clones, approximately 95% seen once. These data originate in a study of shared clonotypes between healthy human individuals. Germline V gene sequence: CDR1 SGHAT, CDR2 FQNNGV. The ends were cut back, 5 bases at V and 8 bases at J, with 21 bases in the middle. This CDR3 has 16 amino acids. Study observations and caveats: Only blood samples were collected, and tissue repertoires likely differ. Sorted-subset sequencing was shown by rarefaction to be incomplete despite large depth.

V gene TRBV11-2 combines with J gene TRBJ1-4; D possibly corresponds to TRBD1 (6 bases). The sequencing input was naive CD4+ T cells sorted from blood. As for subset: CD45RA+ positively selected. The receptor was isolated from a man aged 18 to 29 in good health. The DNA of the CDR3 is TGTGCCAGCAGCCCGGGCTTTTCGGGGACAAACGAAAAACTGTTTTTT. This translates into CASSPGFSGTNEKLFF.